The next 17 T cell receptor beta chains were all read from a single sample in a study of beta chain features in type 1 diabetes. cDNA synthesis used the whole RNA isolate, giving expressed TCRB sequences. Only in-frame clones appear in the TCRdb table, and some are missing; sequencing was by immunoSEQ multiplex PCR. Seen here are some 290,000 clones, roughly 25% observed once, and the top ten hold about 0.012%. Study conclusions and caveats: A moderate, significant TCRB CDR3 shortening appeared in type 1 diabetes across four CD4+ subsets.

Antigens for these TCRs are unknown. Source material: naive CD4+ T cells from blood. Source of these receptors: a woman aged 25 to 39 with type 1 diabetes.

The chain recombines TRBV29-1 with TRBJ2-5, with TRBD1 matching over 7 bases. The closer fit of TRBJ2-7 to the DNA end suggests the J call may be wrong. The CDR3 covers 14 residues. CDR1 and CDR2 from the germline V gene are SQVTM and ANQGSEA. DNA for the CDR3: TGCAGCGTACCTACCCGACAGGGTAACTACGAGCAGTACTTC. Protein sequence: CSVPTRQGNYEQYF.

In this sample, this clone turned up a few times. The gene calls are TRBV11-2 and TRBJ2-1; 10 bases are shared with TRBD2. The germline V gene has CDR1 SGHAT and CDR2 FQNNGV. V was clipped by 5 bases and J by 7 bases; unmatched bases: 8. The CDR3 has 15 residues. The CDR3 region is CASSPRGLATNEQFF. The CDR3 DNA follows: TGTGCCAGCAGCCCTAGGGGACTAGCGACTAATGAGCAGTTCTTC.

This clone has a handful of counts. CDR3 protein: CAWSRSGSVTDTQYF. The CDR3 region has the DNA TGTGCCTGGAGCCGTAGCGGGAGTGTCACAGATACGCAGTATTTT. The chain joins TRBV30 to TRBJ2-3; the match to TRBD2 covers 9 bases. V shed 3 bases and J 2 bases; nucleotides not matched to a gene: 6. The CDR3 has 15 residues. Per the germline V gene, CDR1 is GTSNPN and CDR2 is SVGIG (reference sequence).

J is TRBJ2-3 and V is TRBV29-1, with unresolved D. CDR1 and CDR2 from the germline V gene are SQVTM and ANQGSEA. The CDR3 runs 12 residues. V was pared by 0 bases and J by 6 bases, with 7 bases between. The chain's CDR3 is CSVEDPPDTQYF. The CDR3 DNA is TGCAGCGTTGAAGATCCTCCCGATACGCAGTATTTT.

The chain uses TRBV18 and TRBJ1-2, with 8 bases aligning to TRBD1. CDR1 is KGHSH and CDR2 is LQKENI in the germline V gene. The CDR3 is 15 amino acids. J gave up 4 bases and V 3 bases, and 7 bases lay outside the gene matches. The CDR3 bases are TGTGCCAGCTCACCCGGAGGGGACAGGCTCTATGGCTACACCTTC. Its translation: CASSPGGDRLYGYTF.

The rearrangement uses TRBV19 and TRBJ1-5, with TRBD1 matching over 7 bases. CDR3 length: 13 amino acids. The J segment lost 5 bases and the V segment lost 6 bases, leaving 4 bases of the junction unmatched. CDR1 and CDR2 (germline): LNHDA, SQIVND (reference sequence). The CDR3 region has the DNA TGTGCCAGTAGCGAGGGGGCGGATCAGCCCCAGCATTTT. It yields the protein CASSEGADQPQHF. The complete variable domain, with remaining parts taken from reference TRBV19 and TRBJ1-5, reads DGGITQSPKYLFRKEGQNVTLSCEQNLNHDAMYWYRQDPGQGLRLIYYSQIVNDFQKGDIAEGYSVSREKKESFPLTVTSAQKNPTAFYLCASSEGADQPQHFGDGTRLSIL.

The chain employs TRBV7-9 and TRBJ1-2; TRBD1 matches at 7 bases. V shed 6 bases and J 7 bases; nucleotides not matched to a gene: 14. The CDR3 loop spans 15 amino acids. From germline, CDR1 is SEHNR and CDR2 FQNEAQ (reference sequence). The CDR3 DNA reads as TGTGCCAGCAGGGCTTCGGGACAGAATTCTGGTGGCTACACCTTC. Protein product: CASRASGQNSGGYTF. Using reference TRBV7-9 and TRBJ1-2 for the parts outside the CDR3, the full variable domain is DTGVSQNPRHKITKRGQNVTFRCDPISEHNRLYWYRQTLGQGPEFLTYFQNEAQLEKSRLLSDRFSAERPKGSFSTLEIQRTEQGDSAMYLCASRASGQNSGGYTFGSGTRLTVV.

The chain links TRBV30 to TRBJ1-5; D is unclear. This CDR3 region has 14 residues. CDR1 is GTSNPN and CDR2 is SVGIG in the germline V gene (reference sequence). Trimming took 0 bases from V and 7 from J, leaving 13 bases between them. The CDR3: CAWSVPGRWQPQHF. The CDR3 coding sequence is TGTGCCTGGAGTGTACCGGGTCGGTGGCAGCCCCAGCATTTT.

In this sample, this clone turned up a few times. V and J are TRBV7-9 and TRBJ2-3, with 9 positions matching TRBD1. Germline assignment: CDR1 SEHNR and CDR2 FQNEAQ (reference sequence). This CDR3 has 14 amino acids. V lost 3 bases to trimming and J lost 6 bases; unmatched junction nucleotides: 4. The CDR3 spells CASSLEGQGDTQYF. The CDR3 DNA reads TGTGCCAGCAGCTTGGAGGGACAGGGTGATACGCAGTATTTT.

This clone appeared a few times. The chain employs TRBV19 and TRBJ2-1, with D hard to call. The CDR3 runs to 14 residues. Germline V gene lookup returns CDR1 LNHDA and CDR2 SQIVND (reference sequence). V lost 5 bases and J 2 bases, leaving 10 bases between the germline ends. This chain's CDR3 is CASSALGTYNEQFF. CDR3 nucleotides: TGTGCCAGTAGTGCTTTGGGCACCTACAATGAGCAGTTCTTC.

Only a few counts were recorded for this clone. The V call is TRBV20-1, the J call TRBJ1-2; the D is unclear. The length of the CDR3 is 9 residues. Trimming removed 3 bases at V and 8 bases at J, with 4 bases between. The V gene's germline CDR1 is DFQATT and CDR2 SNEGSKA (reference sequence). CDR3: CSASLGYTF. CDR3 in DNA: TGCAGTGCTAGTCTCGGCTACACCTTC.

This clone has just a few counts. CDR3 in amino acids: CASSHWSSGRSSYNEQFF. The CDR3 DNA follows: TGTGCCAGCAGCCATTGGTCTAGCGGGCGGTCTTCCTACAATGAGCAGTTCTTC. This chain connects TRBV14 to TRBJ2-1, with 8 bases matching TRBD2. This CDR3 has 18 residues. With V trimmed by 3 bases and J by 1 base, 11 bases remained unmatched. Germline-derived CDR1 and CDR2 are SGHDN and FVKESK.

J is TRBJ2-3 and V is TRBV9; 8 bases are shared with TRBD1. V was clipped by 4 bases and J by 4 bases; unmatched bases: 8. Germline V gene lookup returns CDR1 SGDLS and CDR2 YYNGEE. This CDR3 has 15 residues. The CDR3 DNA reads as TGTGCCAGCAGCTCGACAGGGGAGGCCCCAGATACGCAGTATTTT. Translating it yields CASSSTGEAPDTQYF.

This chain joins TRBV4-1 and TRBJ2-1; 8 bases are shared with TRBD2. The trim removed 5 bases at V and 2 bases at J, leaving 8 bases unmatched. Germline lookup yields CDR1 MGHRA and CDR2 YSYEKL. The CDR3 consists of 16 residues. The CDR3: CASSEAGTSTYNEQFF. Written as DNA, the CDR3 is TGCGCCAGCAGCGAAGCCGGGACTAGTACCTACAATGAGCAGTTCTTC.

V is TRBV30 and J is TRBJ1-3; D not resolved. V was shortened by 1 base and J by 2 bases, with 6 bases between the two germline ends. Germline V lookup: CDR1 GTSNPN, CDR2 SVGIG (reference sequence). CDR3 length: 13 amino acids. The DNA for the CDR3 is TGTGCCTGGAGTGAACAGCCTGGAAACACCATATATTTT. Its translation is CAWSEQPGNTIYF.

This chain links TRBV2 with TRBJ2-3; a weak D match, TRBD1 (5 bases). V shed 5 bases and J shed 13 bases, with 16 bases lying between them. This CDR3 is built from 12 residues. Germline values: CDR1 SNHLY, CDR2 FYNNEI. The CDR3 is CASSYRQQWEYF. The CDR3 bases are TGTGCCAGCAGTTACAGGCAGCAGTGGGAGTATTTT.

This chain connects TRBV10-3 to TRBJ2-1, with 7 positions matching TRBD2. V shed 10 bases, J shed 12 bases, and the junction held 18 bases outside the gene matches. CDR3 length equals 14 residues. Germline V gives CDR1 ENHRY, CDR2 SYGVKD. The CDR3 region has the DNA TGTGCCACCGGGGGGTTTATCGGCCATGATTGGCAGTTCTTC. Translation gives CATGGFIGHDWQFF.